This is a list of T cell receptor beta chains from one sample in a study of CD8 T cells in ankylosing spondylitis. TCRdb re-called the 5' RACE reads with MiXCR, one entry per CDR3 protein. The sample holds some 220,000 distinct CDR3 sequences, approximately 7.3% seen once. Sequencing was done on a sample of blood, either unsorted or a sorted T cell fraction (not recorded which). The receptors shown here come from a male donor with ankylosing spondylitis. CDR3s include the opening cysteine and the closing phenylalanine or tryptophan. The order of the fields is CDR3 DNA, CDR3 protein, J gene, clone size, V gene, D gene. D genes are given only for firm matches. Size is omitted from some rows. Given values are once, few, many or a class for expanded clones.

cdr3_nt: TGTGCCAGCCACACGGGCCCAAACTACGAGCAGTACTTC
cdr3_aa: CASHTGPNYEQYF
j_call: TRBJ2-7
clone_size: -
v_call: TRBV5-5
d_call: -

cdr3_nt: TGTGCCAGCAGCGTAGGCACGTATGGCTACACCTTC
cdr3_aa: CASSVGTYGYTF
j_call: TRBJ1-2
clone_size: many
v_call: TRBV9
d_call: -

cdr3_nt: TGTGCCAGCAGCCAAGAAATCACCGGACTAGCGCCGAACAATGAGCAGTTCTTC
cdr3_aa: CASSQEITGLAPNNEQFF
j_call: TRBJ2-1
clone_size: few
v_call: TRBV4-2
d_call: TRBD2

cdr3_nt: TGTGCCAGTAGTGCAGGAAGCCTCTACGAGCAGTACTTC
cdr3_aa: CASSAGSLYEQYF
j_call: TRBJ2-7
clone_size: -
v_call: TRBV19
d_call: -

cdr3_nt: TGTGCCAGCAACGGCAGAGACAGGTACCAAGAGACCCAGTACTTC
cdr3_aa: CASNGRDRYQETQYF
j_call: TRBJ2-5
clone_size: -
v_call: TRBV28
d_call: -

cdr3_nt: TGTGCCAGCACCAAATCCGTTTTGGGACGAGGATGGAATCAGCCCCAGCATTTT
cdr3_aa: CASTKSVLGRGWNQPQHF
j_call: TRBJ1-5
clone_size: many
v_call: TRBV6-2/TRBV6-3
d_call: -

cdr3_nt: TGCGCCAGCAGCCGGGGGACTAGCGGGAGCGATGAGCAGTTCTTC
cdr3_aa: CASSRGTSGSDEQFF
j_call: TRBJ2-1
clone_size: many
v_call: TRBV4-3
d_call: TRBD2

cdr3_nt: TGTGCCAGCAGCTTAGTCCGGGACATCGGAAACACCATATATTTT
cdr3_aa: CASSLVRDIGNTIYF
j_call: TRBJ1-3
clone_size: many
v_call: TRBV7-2
d_call: -

cdr3_nt: TGTGCCAGCAGTGGTCAGGGAACCCCAGTCGTCTCTGGGGCCAACGTCCTGACTTTC
cdr3_aa: CASSGQGTPVVSGANVLTF
j_call: TRBJ2-6
clone_size: many
v_call: TRBV6-1
d_call: -

cdr3_nt: TGCGCCAGCAGCCAAGGAGGTTTATCAGCCAAAAACATTCAGTACTTC
cdr3_aa: CASSQGGLSAKNIQYF
j_call: TRBJ2-4
clone_size: many
v_call: TRBV4-1
d_call: -

cdr3_nt: TGTGCCAGCAGCCTCGGGGGGAGCTACAATGGCTACACCTTC
cdr3_aa: CASSLGGSYNGYTF
j_call: TRBJ1-2
clone_size: -
v_call: TRBV11-1
d_call: -

cdr3_nt: TGTGCCAGCGCCTTGGGCACAGATACGCAGTATTTT
cdr3_aa: CASALGTDTQYF
j_call: TRBJ2-3
clone_size: many
v_call: TRBV9
d_call: -

cdr3_nt: TGCGCCAGCAGCCCCAGAAGCGGGCCGAATGAAAAACTGTTTTTT
cdr3_aa: CASSPRSGPNEKLFF
j_call: TRBJ1-4
clone_size: many
v_call: TRBV4-1
d_call: -

cdr3_nt: TGCAGCCACAGGGACGACTATGGCTACACCTTC
cdr3_aa: CSHRDDYGYTF
j_call: TRBJ1-2
clone_size: many
v_call: TRBV29-1
d_call: -

cdr3_nt: TGTGCCAGCAGCTTGGTTTCAAACCCCGCCCGGGAGTACTTC
cdr3_aa: CASSLVSNPAREYF
j_call: TRBJ2-7
clone_size: many
v_call: TRBV5-5
d_call: -

cdr3_nt: TGTGCCAGCAGTCTTAACGACAATGAGCAGTTCTTC
cdr3_aa: CASSLNDNEQFF
j_call: TRBJ2-1
clone_size: -
v_call: TRBV28
d_call: -

cdr3_nt: TGTGCCAGCAGCCTACGCAGGGGAGTTTACACTGAAGCTTTCTTT
cdr3_aa: CASSLRRGVYTEAFF
j_call: TRBJ1-1
clone_size: few
v_call: TRBV13
d_call: -

cdr3_nt: TGTGCCAGCAGCCCCCTTGATACGCAGTATTTT
cdr3_aa: CASSPLDTQYF
j_call: TRBJ2-3
clone_size: many
v_call: TRBV13
d_call: -

cdr3_nt: TGTGCCAGCAAGACTGGTAACCTCCGCAATCAGCCCCAGCATTTT
cdr3_aa: CASKTGNLRNQPQHF
j_call: TRBJ1-5
clone_size: many
v_call: TRBV28
d_call: -

cdr3_nt: TGTGCCAGCAGTCTCCACAGGGGGTTCTCCTACGAGCAGTACTTC
cdr3_aa: CASSLHRGFSYEQYF
j_call: TRBJ2-7
clone_size: few
v_call: TRBV6-1
d_call: TRBD1

cdr3_nt: TGTGCCAGCAGCTTAGCGCCCAGGGTAGTCACTGAAGCTTTCTTT
cdr3_aa: CASSLAPRVVTEAFF
j_call: TRBJ1-1
clone_size: -
v_call: TRBV7-2
d_call: -

cdr3_nt: TGCGCCAGCAGCCTTCGACGGCCCAATGAAGCTTTCTTT
cdr3_aa: CASSLRRPNEAFF
j_call: TRBJ1-1
clone_size: many
v_call: TRBV4-3
d_call: -

cdr3_nt: TGTGCCAGCAGTTTTGGGACTAGCGGGAGCTACGAGCAGTACTTC
cdr3_aa: CASSFGTSGSYEQYF
j_call: TRBJ2-7
clone_size: few
v_call: TRBV27
d_call: TRBD2

cdr3_nt: TGTGCCAGCAACCGGGACAGGGGGGCCTACGAGCAGTACTTC
cdr3_aa: CASNRDRGAYEQYF
j_call: TRBJ2-7
clone_size: few
v_call: TRBV5-5
d_call: TRBD1

cdr3_nt: TGCAGTGCTAGAGCTCCCCTAGCGGGGGACTTTTCGATCGGGGAGCTGTTTTTT
cdr3_aa: CSARAPLAGDFSIGELFF
j_call: TRBJ2-2
clone_size: -
v_call: TRBV20-1
d_call: TRBD2

cdr3_nt: TGCGCCAGCAGCTTGGACAGGGGGCGAAGGAATGAGCAGTTCTTC
cdr3_aa: CASSLDRGRRNEQFF
j_call: TRBJ2-1
clone_size: many
v_call: TRBV5-1
d_call: TRBD1

cdr3_nt: TGTGCCAGCAGCGTAGGCGGGACGGGCACGAATGAGCAGTTCTTC
cdr3_aa: CASSVGGTGTNEQFF
j_call: TRBJ2-1
clone_size: many
v_call: TRBV9
d_call: -

cdr3_nt: TGTGCCAGCAGGAGAGAGGCTAGCTCCAACTACGAGCAGTACTTC
cdr3_aa: CASRREASSNYEQYF
j_call: TRBJ2-7
clone_size: many
v_call: TRBV3-1
d_call: -

cdr3_nt: TGTGCCTGGGGGGAGGCCGGGGCTTTCTTT
cdr3_aa: CAWGEAGAFF
j_call: TRBJ1-1
clone_size: -
v_call: TRBV30
d_call: -

cdr3_nt: TGTGCCAGCAAGGACCTCTCTAACTATGGCTACACCTTC
cdr3_aa: CASKDLSNYGYTF
j_call: TRBJ1-2
clone_size: few
v_call: TRBV11-2
d_call: -

cdr3_nt: TGTGCCAGCAGCCCCGGGACAGAATCCTACAATGAGCAGTTCTTC
cdr3_aa: CASSPGTESYNEQFF
j_call: TRBJ2-1
clone_size: many
v_call: TRBV27
d_call: TRBD1

cdr3_nt: TGTGCCAGCAGCTTAGGCGGGGGCAGAACCTACGAGCAGTACTTC
cdr3_aa: CASSLGGGRTYEQYF
j_call: TRBJ2-7
clone_size: many
v_call: TRBV7-2
d_call: -

cdr3_nt: TGCGCCAGCAGCCCCGGGTGGAAAGAGGTAGGAGATACGGAGTATTTT
cdr3_aa: CASSPGWKEVGDTEYF
j_call: TRBJ2-3
clone_size: -
v_call: TRBV4-3
d_call: -

cdr3_nt: TGCAGCGTTGAGGAAGGCGCGGGAGGTAACGAGCAGTACTTC
cdr3_aa: CSVEEGAGGNEQYF
j_call: TRBJ2-7
clone_size: many
v_call: TRBV29-1
d_call: TRBD2

cdr3_nt: TGCGCCAGCAGGAGCAGCGGCGTCAGGGGAGAGACCCAGTACTTC
cdr3_aa: CASRSSGVRGETQYF
j_call: TRBJ2-5
clone_size: few
v_call: TRBV10-2
d_call: -

cdr3_nt: TGCGCCAGCAGCCAAGAGGGGCTTACGCAGTATTTT
cdr3_aa: CASSQEGLTQYF
j_call: TRBJ2-3
clone_size: many
v_call: TRBV4-1
d_call: -

cdr3_nt: TGCGCCAGCAGCCAAGAAACGGGTCTTCCCTACGAGCAGTACTTC
cdr3_aa: CASSQETGLPYEQYF
j_call: TRBJ2-7
clone_size: many
v_call: TRBV4-3
d_call: -

cdr3_nt: TGTGCCAGCAGTTTCTTCGGACAGGGCTACGAGCAGTACTTC
cdr3_aa: CASSFFGQGYEQYF
j_call: TRBJ2-7
clone_size: many
v_call: TRBV27
d_call: TRBD1

cdr3_nt: TGTGCCAGCAGCCCATATAATAATTCACCCCTCCACTTT
cdr3_aa: CASSPYNNSPLHF
j_call: TRBJ1-6
clone_size: -
v_call: TRBV14
d_call: -

cdr3_nt: TGTGCCAGTAAGGAAAGTCCGGGGGTCAATCAGCCCCAGCATTTT
cdr3_aa: CASKESPGVNQPQHF
j_call: TRBJ1-5
clone_size: many
v_call: TRBV19
d_call: -

cdr3_nt: TGTGCCAGCAGCCAAGATCTACGGTTTCCTAACTATGGCTACACCTTC
cdr3_aa: CASSQDLRFPNYGYTF
j_call: TRBJ1-2
clone_size: many
v_call: TRBV14
d_call: -

cdr3_nt: TGTGCCAGCAGCTTAGGCCTTTTGGCCTCTGGAAACACCATATATTTT
cdr3_aa: CASSLGLLASGNTIYF
j_call: TRBJ1-3
clone_size: few
v_call: TRBV11-1
d_call: -

cdr3_nt: TGTGCCAGCAGTCTAGCGGGAGGGCCGGACAAGTTCTTC
cdr3_aa: CASSLAGGPDKFF
j_call: TRBJ2-1
clone_size: many
v_call: TRBV6-1
d_call: TRBD2

cdr3_nt: TGTGCCAGCAGTTTATCCCGGGGAGGGACGCAGTTCTTC
cdr3_aa: CASSLSRGGTQFF
j_call: TRBJ2-1
clone_size: many
v_call: TRBV12-3/TRBV12-4
d_call: TRBD2

cdr3_nt: TGTGCCAGCAGCTTCGCGACTTCACTAGTAAAGGAAACAGATACGCAGTATTTT
cdr3_aa: CASSFATSLVKETDTQYF
j_call: TRBJ2-3
clone_size: many
v_call: TRBV7-6
d_call: -

cdr3_nt: TGTGCCAGCAGCCCCGGAGGTAGTAGAGCTCATGAGCAGTTCTTC
cdr3_aa: CASSPGGSRAHEQFF
j_call: TRBJ2-1
clone_size: few
v_call: TRBV7-2
d_call: -